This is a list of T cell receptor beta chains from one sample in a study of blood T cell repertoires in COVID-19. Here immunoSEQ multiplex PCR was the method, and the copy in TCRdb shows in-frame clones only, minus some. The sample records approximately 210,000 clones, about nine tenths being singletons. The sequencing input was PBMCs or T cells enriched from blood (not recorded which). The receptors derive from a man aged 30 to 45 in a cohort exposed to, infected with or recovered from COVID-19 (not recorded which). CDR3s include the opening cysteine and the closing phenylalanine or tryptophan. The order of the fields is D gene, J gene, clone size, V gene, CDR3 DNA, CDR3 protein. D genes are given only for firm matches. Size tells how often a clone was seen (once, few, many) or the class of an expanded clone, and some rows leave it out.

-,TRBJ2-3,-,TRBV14,TGTGCCAGCAGCCAAGATAGGAGGAGTTCGGATACGCAGTATTTT,CASSQDRRSSDTQYF
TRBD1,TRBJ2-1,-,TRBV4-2,TGTGCCAGCAGCCAACCACAGGGGGTAAAGTACAATGAGCAGTTCTTC,CASSQPQGVKYNEQFF
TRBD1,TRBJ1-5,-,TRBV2,TGTGCCAGCCGGGACAGGGGACAGGGCAATCAGCCCCAGCATTTT,CASRDRGQGNQPQHF
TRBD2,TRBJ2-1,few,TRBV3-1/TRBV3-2,TGTGCCAGCACCCTAGGGACTAGCGGGACCCCCAATGAGCAGTTCTTC,CASTLGTSGTPNEQFF
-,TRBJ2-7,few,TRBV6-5,TGTGCCAGCGGGCCAGAAGCTGACTACGAGCAGTACTTC,CASGPEADYEQYF
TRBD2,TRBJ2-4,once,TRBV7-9,TGTGCCAGCAGCTCGACTAGCGGGAGGGCCGTAGCCAAAAACATTCAGTACTTC,CASSSTSGRAVAKNIQYF
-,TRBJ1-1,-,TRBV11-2,TGTGCCAGCAGCTTAGATGGGGCGTACACTGAAGCTTTCTTT,CASSLDGAYTEAFF
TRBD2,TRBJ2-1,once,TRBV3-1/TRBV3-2,TGTGCCAGCAGCCCGACTAGCGGGAGTCACAATGAGCAGTTCTTC,CASSPTSGSHNEQFF
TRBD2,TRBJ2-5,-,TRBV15,TGTGCCACCACCCTGGGAACTAGCGGGAGGCCCGAGACCCAGTACTTC,CATTLGTSGRPETQYF
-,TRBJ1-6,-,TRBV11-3,TGTGCCAGCAGCTTATCTAAGACGGGTTCACCCCTCCACTTT,CASSLSKTGSPLHF
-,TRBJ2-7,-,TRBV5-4,TGTGCCAGCAGCAACTCAGGTGGGCGGGGGCCGATACTAAGCTCCTACGAGCAGTACTTC,CASSNSGGRGPILSSYEQYF
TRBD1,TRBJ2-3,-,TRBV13,TGTGCCAGCAGCTCGCTGGACAGGCTGCACACAGATACGCAGTATTTT,CASSSLDRLHTDTQYF
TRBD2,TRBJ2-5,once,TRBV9,TGTGCCAGCAGCGTAGCTAGCGGGAGGGCCCAAGAGACCCAGTACTTC,CASSVASGRAQETQYF
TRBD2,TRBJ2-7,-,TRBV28,TGTGCCAGCGGGGTACTAGCGGGAGGGCCAAGGGAAGAGCAGTACTTC,CASGVLAGGPREEQYF
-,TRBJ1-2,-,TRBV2,TGTGCCAGCACCACAGACGGCTACACCTTC,CASTTDGYTF
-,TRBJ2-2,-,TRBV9,TGTGCCAGCAGCGTAGAGGGGCAGGTAGTCGGGGAGCTGTTTTTT,CASSVEGQVVGELFF
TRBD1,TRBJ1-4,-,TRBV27,TGTGCCAGCAGTTTCTCCATAGGGGGACAGGGGGCCGAAAAACTGTTTTTT,CASSFSIGGQGAEKLFF
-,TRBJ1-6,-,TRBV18,TGTGCCAGCTCAAACTCCGGGGATTCACCCCTCCACTTT,CASSNSGDSPLHF
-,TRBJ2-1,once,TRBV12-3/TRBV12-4,TGTGCCAGCAGATTACTAGGCTACAATGAGCAGTTCTTC,CASRLLGYNEQFF
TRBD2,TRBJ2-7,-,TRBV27,TGTGCCAGCAAGGGATCGCTGACTAGCGGGAGTTCGATGTACGAGCAGTACTTC,CASKGSLTSGSSMYEQYF
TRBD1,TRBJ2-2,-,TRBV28,TGTGCCAGCAGCCTACCGGACAGGGTGAGGACCGGGGAGCTGTTTTTT,CASSLPDRVRTGELFF
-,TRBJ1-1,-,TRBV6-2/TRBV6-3,TGTGCCAGCAGTTACCCGGGGGGTGGCACTGAAGCTTTCTTT,CASSYPGGGTEAFF
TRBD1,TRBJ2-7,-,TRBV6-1,TGTGCCAGCAGTGAAGGGGGACAGGGAGCGGGTTGGACTGGCGAGCAGTACTTC,CASSEGGQGAGWTGEQYF
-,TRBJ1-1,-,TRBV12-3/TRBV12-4,TGTGCCAGCAGCCTAGGAGTTGAAGCTTTCTTT,CASSLGVEAFF
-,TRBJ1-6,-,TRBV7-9,TGTGCCTGGGAGAGAGGTTCACCCCTCCACTTT,CAWERGSPLHF
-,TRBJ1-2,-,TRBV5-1,TGCGCCAGCAGCTTGGGAGACGGGTATGGCTACACCTTC,CASSLGDGYGYTF
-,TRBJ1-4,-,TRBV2,TGTGCCAGCAAAAGGGGTAGCGGTGAAAAACTGTTTTTT,CASKRGSGEKLFF
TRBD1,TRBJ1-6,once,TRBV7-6,TGTGCCAGCAGCCTGGGACAGGGGGCCCAAACCCTCCACTTT,CASSLGQGAQTLHF
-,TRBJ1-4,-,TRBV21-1,TGTGCCAGCAGCAAAGAGTTAACAGGGTCAAGCGTTGCTAATGAAAAACTGTTTTTT,CASSKELTGSSVANEKLFF
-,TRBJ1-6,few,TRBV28,TGTGCCAGCAGTTTATATTCGGGGGTTTTTAATTCACCCCTCCACTTT,CASSLYSGVFNSPLHF
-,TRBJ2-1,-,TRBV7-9,TGTGCCAGCAGCTCACCCCGAGAACTTTACAATGAGCAGTTCTTC,CASSSPRELYNEQFF
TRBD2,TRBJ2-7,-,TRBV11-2,TGTGCCAGCAGCTTAGATAGCGGGACGGTCTACGAGCAGTACTTC,CASSLDSGTVYEQYF
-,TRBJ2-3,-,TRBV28,TGTGCCAGCAGTGCAGGGGGCACAGATACGCAGTATTTT,CASSAGGTDTQYF
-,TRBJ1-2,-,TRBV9,TGTGCCAGCAGCGTAGCCAGGGGTTGGGAGGGCTACACCTTC,CASSVARGWEGYTF
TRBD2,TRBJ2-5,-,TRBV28,TGTGCCAGCAGTCCTCCGGGACTAGCGGGAGTGGAGACCCAGTACTTC,CASSPPGLAGVETQYF
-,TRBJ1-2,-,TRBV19,TGTGCCAGCACCCAGGCGGCGGGCTATGGCTACACCTTC,CASTQAAGYGYTF
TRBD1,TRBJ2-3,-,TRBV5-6,TGTGCCAGCAGCTTGAGGGGACAGGGTATATTTCAAGATACGCAGTATTTT,CASSLRGQGIFQDTQYF
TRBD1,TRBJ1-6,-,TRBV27,TGTGCCAGCAGTTACGTACCGGGACAGTACAATTCACCCCTCCACTTT,CASSYVPGQYNSPLHF
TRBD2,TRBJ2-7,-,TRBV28,TGTGCCAGCAGCCTGAGCGGGAAGCGTAAATACGAGCAGTACTTC,CASSLSGKRKYEQYF
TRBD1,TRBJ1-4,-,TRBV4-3,TGCGCCAGCAGCCTAGGTCCGACAGGGATTCTCACTAATGAAAAACTGTTTTTT,CASSLGPTGILTNEKLFF
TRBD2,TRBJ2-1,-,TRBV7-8,TGTGCCAGCAGCTTAGTAGGGACTAGCGGGAGCGATGAGCAGTTCTTC,CASSLVGTSGSDEQFF
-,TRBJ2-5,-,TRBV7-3,TGTGCCAGCAGCAAGGGGTACCAAGAGACCCAGTACTTC,CASSKGYQETQYF
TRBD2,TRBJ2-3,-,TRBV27,TGTGCCAGCGCACTAGCGGGAGCGGTCGATACGCAGTATTTT,CASALAGAVDTQYF
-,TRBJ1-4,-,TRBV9,TGTGCCAGCGGAGGGCCGGAGCCTAATGAAAAACTGTTTTTT,CASGGPEPNEKLFF
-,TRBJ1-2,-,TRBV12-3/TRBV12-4,TGTGCCAGCACCCTAGGAACCGGGGAAGGCTACACCTTC,CASTLGTGEGYTF